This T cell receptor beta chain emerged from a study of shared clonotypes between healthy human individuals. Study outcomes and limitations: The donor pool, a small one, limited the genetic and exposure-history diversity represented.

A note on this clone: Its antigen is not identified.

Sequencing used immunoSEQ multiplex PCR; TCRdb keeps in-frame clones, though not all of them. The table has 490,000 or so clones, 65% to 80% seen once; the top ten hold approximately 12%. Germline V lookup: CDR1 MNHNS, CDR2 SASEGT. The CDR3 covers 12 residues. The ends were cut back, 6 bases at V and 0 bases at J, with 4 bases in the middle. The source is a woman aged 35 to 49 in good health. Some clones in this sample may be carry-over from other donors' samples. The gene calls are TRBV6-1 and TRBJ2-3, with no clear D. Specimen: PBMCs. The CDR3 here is CASRSSTDTQYF. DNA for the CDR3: TGTGCCAGCAGATCTAGCACAGATACGCAGTATTTT.